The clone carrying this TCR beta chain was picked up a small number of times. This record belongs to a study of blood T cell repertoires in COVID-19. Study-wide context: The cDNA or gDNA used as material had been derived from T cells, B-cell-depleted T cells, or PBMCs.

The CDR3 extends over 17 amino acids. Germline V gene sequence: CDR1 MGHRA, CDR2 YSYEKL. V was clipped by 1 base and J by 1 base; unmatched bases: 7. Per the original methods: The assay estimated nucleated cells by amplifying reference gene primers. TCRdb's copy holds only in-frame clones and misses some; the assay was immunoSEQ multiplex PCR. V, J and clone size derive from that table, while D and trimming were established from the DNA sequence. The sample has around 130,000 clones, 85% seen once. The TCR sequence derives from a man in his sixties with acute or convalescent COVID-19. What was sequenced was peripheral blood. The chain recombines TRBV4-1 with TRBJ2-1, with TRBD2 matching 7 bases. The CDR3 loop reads CASSQVRGRASYNEQFF. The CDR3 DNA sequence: TGCGCCAGCAGCCAAGTGCGGGGGAGGGCTTCCTACAATGAGCAGTTCTTC.